The T cell receptor beta chain described here comes from a study of blood T cell repertoires in COVID-19. Study details: The cDNA or gDNA used as material had been derived from T cells, B-cell-depleted T cells, or PBMCs.

Trimming removed 4 bases from V and 3 bases from J, with 13 bases in between. Germline V gives CDR1 SEHNR, CDR2 FQNEAQ (reference sequence). This CDR3 is 14 amino acids long. Sequenced by immunoSEQ multiplex PCR; TCRdb stores in-frame clones only, minus some. The data hold about 77,000 clones, with about 91% observed a single time. Sequenced input: peripheral blood. This TCR was recovered from a woman of 80 years or more with acute or convalescent COVID-19. The chain employs TRBV7-9 and TRBJ2-7, with no clear D. The DNA of the CDR3 is TGTGCCAGCAGCTCTGAGGCCATTGGCTACGAGCAGTACTTC. The encoded protein is CASSSEAIGYEQYF.